These 8 T cell receptor beta chains were all obtained from the same sample, sequenced in a study of blood T cell repertoires in COVID-19. TCRdb's copy holds only in-frame clones and misses some; the assay was immunoSEQ multiplex PCR. Here the sample spans 200,000 to 300,000 clones, approximately 80% being singletons. The source material was peripheral blood. These receptors came from a woman in her seventies with acute or convalescent COVID-19.

The chain has TRBV6-1 and TRBJ2-3; D might be TRBD1 (5 bases). The CDR3 is 14 residues long. V was pared by 1 base and J by 4 bases, with 9 bases between. The germline CDR1 and CDR2 sequences are MNHNS and SASEGT. The CDR3 protein is CASSEVWGADTQYF. DNA of the CDR3: TGTGCCAGCAGTGAAGTTTGGGGCGCAGATACGCAGTATTTT.

The chain links TRBV12-3 or TRBV12-4 to TRBJ1-4; D is ambiguous. Trimming left V 6 bases short and J 8 bases short, with 10 bases between. This CDR3 spans 12 amino acids. CDR3 DNA: TGTGCCAGCAGGCCCGGGGTAGAAAAACTGTTTTTT. Protein product: CASRPGVEKLFF.

The chain couples TRBV5-8 to TRBJ2-7, with 10 bases identical to TRBD1. Germline V gives CDR1 SGHTS, CDR2 YDEGEE. J gave up 6 bases and V 3 bases, and 3 bases lay outside the gene matches. The CDR3 runs to 13 residues. Written as DNA, the CDR3 is TGTGCCAGCAGCTCCGGACAGGGGGGCGAGCAGTACTTC. Translated, it gives CASSSGQGGEQYF.

The V call is TRBV18, the J call TRBJ1-6; 7 bases are a match to TRBD1. Germline V gives CDR1 KGHSH, CDR2 LQKENI. This CDR3 comprises 14 residues. V lost 6 bases and J lost 14; bases outside the gene matches: 13. This chain's CDR3 is CASSPDRDGSALHF. The CDR3 region has the DNA TGTGCCAGCTCGCCCGACAGGGACGGATCGGCCCTCCACTTT.

This clone has a handful of counts. This sequence joins TRBV3-1 (or the pseudogene TRBV3-2) and TRBJ2-3, with D perhaps matching TRBD2 (6 bases). There are 16 residues in the CDR3. Per the germline V gene, CDR1 is LGHDT and CDR2 is YNNKEL (reference sequence). Trimming took off 1 base at V and 7 bases at J, with 18 bases between the two ends. The DNA of the CDR3 is TGTGCCAGCAGCCAAGGGGTGCGGGGCGGCGCAAATACGCAGTATTTT. It is translated as CASSQGVRGGANTQYF.

The chain combines TRBV19 with TRBJ2-2, with 8 positions matching TRBD1. The CDR3 is 15 residues long. J gave up 3 bases and V 2 bases, and 2 bases lay outside the gene matches. Looked up from germline, CDR1 is LNHDA and CDR2 is SQIVND (reference sequence). CDR3 nucleotide sequence: TGTGCCAGTAGTATACAGGGGGCGGACACCGGGGAGCTGTTTTTT. Its translation is CASSIQGADTGELFF.

The gene calls are TRBV19 and TRBJ1-2; no firm D call. V was shortened by 7 bases and J by 4 bases, with 19 bases between the two germline ends. This CDR3 has 15 amino acids. Germline CDR1 reads LNHDA; CDR2 reads SQIVND (reference sequence). Here the CDR3 reads CASNDEGIHLYGYTF. For the CDR3, the DNA is TGTGCCAGTAACGACGAGGGTATTCATCTCTATGGCTACACCTTC.

The genes are TRBV30 and TRBJ1-2; D perhaps matches TRBD1 (5 bases). The germline gives CDR1 GTSNPN, CDR2 SVGIG (reference sequence). Trimming removed 0 bases at V and 8 bases at J, with 10 bases between. The CDR3 runs to 12 residues. CDR3 residues: CAWSVPGGGYTF. CDR3 DNA: TGTGCCTGGAGTGTACCCGGGGGAGGCTACACCTTC. Variable domain in full (rest from reference TRBV30 and TRBJ1-2): SQTIHQWPATLVQPVGSPLSLECTVEGTSNPNLYWYRQAAGRGLQLLFYSVGIGQISSEVPQNLSASRPQDRQFILSSKKLLLSDSGFYLCAWSVPGGGYTFGSGTRLTVV.